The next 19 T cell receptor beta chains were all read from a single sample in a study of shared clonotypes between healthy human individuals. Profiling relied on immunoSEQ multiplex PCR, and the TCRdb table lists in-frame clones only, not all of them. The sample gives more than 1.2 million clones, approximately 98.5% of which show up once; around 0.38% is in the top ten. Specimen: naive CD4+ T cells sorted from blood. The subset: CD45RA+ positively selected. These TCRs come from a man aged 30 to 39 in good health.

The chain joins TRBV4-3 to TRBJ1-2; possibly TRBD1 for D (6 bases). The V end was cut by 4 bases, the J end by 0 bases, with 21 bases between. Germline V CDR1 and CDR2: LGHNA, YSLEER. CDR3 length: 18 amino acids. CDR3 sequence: CASSRSPPDRFSNYGYTF. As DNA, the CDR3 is TGCGCCAGCAGCCGGAGCCCCCCAGACAGGTTCTCTAACTATGGCTACACCTTC.

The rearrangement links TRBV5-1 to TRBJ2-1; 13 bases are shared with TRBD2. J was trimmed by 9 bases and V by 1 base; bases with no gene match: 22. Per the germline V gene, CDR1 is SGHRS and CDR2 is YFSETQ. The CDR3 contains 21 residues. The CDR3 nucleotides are TGCGCCAGCAGCTTGTGGTGGGTGGGACTAGCGGGAAAAGCGGTCGGTGGTGAGCAGTTCTTC. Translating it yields CASSLWWVGLAGKAVGGEQFF.

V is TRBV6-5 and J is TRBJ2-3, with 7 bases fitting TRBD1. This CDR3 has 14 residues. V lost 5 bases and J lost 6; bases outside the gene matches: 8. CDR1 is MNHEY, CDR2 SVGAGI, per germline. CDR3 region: CASSLGQAADTQYF. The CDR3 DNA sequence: TGTGCCAGCAGTCTTGGACAGGCAGCGGATACGCAGTATTTT.

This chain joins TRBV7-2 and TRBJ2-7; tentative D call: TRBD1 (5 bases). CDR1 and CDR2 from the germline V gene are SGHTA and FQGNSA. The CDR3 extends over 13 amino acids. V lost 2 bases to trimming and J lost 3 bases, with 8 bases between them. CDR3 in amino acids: CASSLIRGYEQYF. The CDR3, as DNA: TGTGCCAGCAGCTTAATAAGGGGCTACGAGCAGTACTTC.

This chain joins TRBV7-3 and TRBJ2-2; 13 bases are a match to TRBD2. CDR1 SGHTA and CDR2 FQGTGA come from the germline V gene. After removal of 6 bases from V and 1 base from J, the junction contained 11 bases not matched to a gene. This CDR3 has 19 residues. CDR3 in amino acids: CASRLAGGPGRWNTGELFF. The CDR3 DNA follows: TGTGCCAGCAGACTAGCGGGAGGGCCGGGACGATGGAACACCGGGGAGCTGTTTTTT.

CDR3 DNA sequence: TGTGCCAGCAGACAGGTTAGCGGGACCTACGAGCAGTACTTC. This codes for CASRQVSGTYEQYF. This sequence joins TRBV27 and TRBJ2-7, with TRBD2 identical over 8 bases. J gave up 2 bases and V 6 bases, and 6 bases lay outside the gene matches. The CDR3 runs 14 residues. In germline, CDR1 is MNHEY, CDR2 SMNVEV (reference sequence).

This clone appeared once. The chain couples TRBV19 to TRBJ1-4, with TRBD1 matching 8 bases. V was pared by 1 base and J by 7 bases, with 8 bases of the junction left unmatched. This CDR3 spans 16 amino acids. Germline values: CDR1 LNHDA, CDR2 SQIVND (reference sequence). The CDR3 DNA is TGTGCCAGTAGTATAGCCCCAGGGGGCGGAGCTGAAAAACTGTTTTTT. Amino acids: CASSIAPGGGAEKLFF.

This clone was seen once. Written as DNA, the CDR3 is TGTGCCAGCAGTTTAGGACCAGGGGGTAGGACAGATACGCAGTATTTT. Amino acid sequence: CASSLGPGGRTDTQYF. The chain links TRBV27 to TRBJ2-3; TRBD1 agrees at 7 bases. Germline assignment: CDR1 MNHEY and CDR2 SMNVEV (reference sequence). The CDR3 has 16 residues. V gave up 2 bases and J gave up 3 bases; unmatched junction bases: 8.

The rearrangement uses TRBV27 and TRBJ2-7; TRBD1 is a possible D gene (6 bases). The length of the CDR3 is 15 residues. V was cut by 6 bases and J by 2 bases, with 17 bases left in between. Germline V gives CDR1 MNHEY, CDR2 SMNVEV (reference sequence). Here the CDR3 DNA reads TGTGCCAGCAGCTTAAGTCTAGGACAGCCCTACGAGCAGTACTTC. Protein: CASSLSLGQPYEQYF.

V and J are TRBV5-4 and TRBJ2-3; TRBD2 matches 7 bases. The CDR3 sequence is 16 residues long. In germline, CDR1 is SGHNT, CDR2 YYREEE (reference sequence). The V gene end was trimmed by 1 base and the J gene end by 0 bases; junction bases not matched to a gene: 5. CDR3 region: CASSLWSGTSTDTQYF. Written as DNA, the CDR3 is TGTGCCAGCAGCTTGTGGAGCGGGACGAGCACAGATACGCAGTATTTT.

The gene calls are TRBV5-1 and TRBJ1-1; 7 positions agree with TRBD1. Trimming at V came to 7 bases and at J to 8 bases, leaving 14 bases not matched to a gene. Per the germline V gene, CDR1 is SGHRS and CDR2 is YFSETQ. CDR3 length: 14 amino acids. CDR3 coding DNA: TGCGCCAGCTCTAGGGGGTATGGACAGGCCGAAGCTTTCTTT. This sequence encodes CASSRGYGQAEAFF.

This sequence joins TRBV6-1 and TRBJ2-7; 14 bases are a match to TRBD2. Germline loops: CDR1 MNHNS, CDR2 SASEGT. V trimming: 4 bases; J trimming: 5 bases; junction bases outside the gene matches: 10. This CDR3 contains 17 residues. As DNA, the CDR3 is TGTGCCAGCAGTGCTAGGACTAGCGGGAGGCTGGGCAACGAGCAGTACTTC. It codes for CASSARTSGRLGNEQYF.

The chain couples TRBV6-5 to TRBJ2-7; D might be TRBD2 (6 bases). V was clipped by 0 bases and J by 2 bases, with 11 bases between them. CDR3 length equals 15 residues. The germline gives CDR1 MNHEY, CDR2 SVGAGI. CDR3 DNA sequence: TGTGCCAGCAGTTACTCTCTGCGGGATCCCTACGAGCAGTACTTC. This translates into CASSYSLRDPYEQYF.

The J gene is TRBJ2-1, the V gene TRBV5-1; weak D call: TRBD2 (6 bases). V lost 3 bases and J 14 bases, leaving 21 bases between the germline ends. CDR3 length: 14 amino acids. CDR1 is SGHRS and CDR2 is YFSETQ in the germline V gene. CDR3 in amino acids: CASSSVTSQTREFF. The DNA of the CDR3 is TGCGCCAGCAGCTCTGTGACTAGTCAAACTCGGGAGTTCTTC.

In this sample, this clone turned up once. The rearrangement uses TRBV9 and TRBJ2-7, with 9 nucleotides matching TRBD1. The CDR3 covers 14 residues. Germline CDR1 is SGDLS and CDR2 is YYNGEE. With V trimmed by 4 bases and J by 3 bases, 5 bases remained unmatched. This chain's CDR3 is CASSLGTGSYEQYF. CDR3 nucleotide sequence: TGTGCCAGCAGCCTAGGGACAGGGAGCTACGAGCAGTACTTC.

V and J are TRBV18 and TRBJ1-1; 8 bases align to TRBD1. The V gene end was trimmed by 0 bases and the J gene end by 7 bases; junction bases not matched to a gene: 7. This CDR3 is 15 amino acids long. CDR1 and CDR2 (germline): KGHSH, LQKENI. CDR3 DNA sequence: TGTGCCAGCTCACCACCGTGGTACAGGGGGATTGAAGCTTTCTTT. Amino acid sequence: CASSPPWYRGIEAFF.

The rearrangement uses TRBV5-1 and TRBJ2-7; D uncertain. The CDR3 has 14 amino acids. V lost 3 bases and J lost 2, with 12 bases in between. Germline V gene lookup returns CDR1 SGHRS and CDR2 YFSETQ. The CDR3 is CASSSIGPTYEQYF. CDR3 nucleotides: TGCGCCAGCAGCTCAATCGGCCCAACCTACGAGCAGTACTTC. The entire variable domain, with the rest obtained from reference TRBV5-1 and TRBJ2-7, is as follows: KAGVTQTPRYLIKTRGQQVTLSCSPISGHRSVSWYQQTPGQGLQFLFEYFSETQRNKGNFPGRFSGRQFSNSRSEMNVSTLELGDSALYLCASSSIGPTYEQYFGPGTRLTVT.

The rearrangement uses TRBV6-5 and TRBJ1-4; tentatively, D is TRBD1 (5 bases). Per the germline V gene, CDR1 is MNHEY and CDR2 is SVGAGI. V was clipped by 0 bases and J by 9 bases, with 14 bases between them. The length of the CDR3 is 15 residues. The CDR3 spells CASSYSTGGTQKLFF. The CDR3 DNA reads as TGTGCCAGCAGTTACTCGACGGGGGGTACTCAAAAACTGTTTTTT.

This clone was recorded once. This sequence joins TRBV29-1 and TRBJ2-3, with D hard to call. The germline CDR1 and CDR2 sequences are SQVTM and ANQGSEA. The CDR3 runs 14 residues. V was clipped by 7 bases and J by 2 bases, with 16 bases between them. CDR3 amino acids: CSASFGGSTDTQYF. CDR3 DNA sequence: TGCAGCGCCTCTTTCGGCGGATCCACAGATACGCAGTATTTT.